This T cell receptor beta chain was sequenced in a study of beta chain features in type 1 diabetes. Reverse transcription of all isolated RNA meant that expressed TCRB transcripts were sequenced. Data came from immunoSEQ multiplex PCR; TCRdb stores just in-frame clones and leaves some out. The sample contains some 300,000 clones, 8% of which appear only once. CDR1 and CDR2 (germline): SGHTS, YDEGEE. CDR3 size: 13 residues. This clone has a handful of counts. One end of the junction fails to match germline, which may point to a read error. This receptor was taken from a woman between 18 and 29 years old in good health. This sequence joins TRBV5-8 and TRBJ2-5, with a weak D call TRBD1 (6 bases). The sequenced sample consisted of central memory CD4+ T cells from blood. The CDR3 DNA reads TGTGCCAGCAGTCCGGACAGACAAGGGACCCAGTACTTC. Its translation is CASSPDRQGTQYF.